This T cell receptor (beta chain) was sequenced for a study of blood T cell repertoires in COVID-19. Overall study: T cells, B-cell-depleted T cells, or PBMCs provided the cDNA or gDNA that served as material.

Germline CDR1 is LNHNV and CDR2 is YYDKDF (reference sequence). This CDR3 is built from 15 residues. With 0 bases removed from V and 4 bases from J, the gap between germline ends came to 10 bases. Here immunoSEQ multiplex PCR was the method, and the copy in TCRdb shows in-frame clones only, minus some. Here the sample spans about 220,000 clones, around 87% being singletons. This chain joins TRBV15 and TRBJ1-3; tentative D call: TRBD1 (6 bases). Sequencing was done on a sample of PBMCs or T cells enriched from blood (not recorded which). The source of this sequence is a man between 25 and 39 years old who had been exposed to COVID-19. CDR3 DNA: TGTGCCACCAGCAGAGACTACAGGGAGGGAAACACCATATATTTT. It codes for CATSRDYREGNTIYF.